Listed below are T cell receptor beta chains from one sample, sequenced in a study of blood T cell repertoires in COVID-19. Sequencing used immunoSEQ multiplex PCR; TCRdb keeps in-frame clones, though not all of them. The sample has 130,000 to 150,000 clones; about 79% are singletons. What was sequenced was PBMCs or T cells enriched from blood (not recorded which). These receptors all stem from a man between 45 and 60 years old who had recovered from COVID-19. Each CDR3 is given with its conserved first and last residue. A D gene is named only where the DNA matches it firmly. Size values are once, few and many counts, or a class for expanded clones, and some rows have none.

J gene: TRBJ1-1; D gene: -; V gene: TRBV30; clone size: -; CDR3 protein: CAWRDTGDLVRTEAFF; CDR3 DNA: TGTGCCTGGAGGGACACAGGAGATTTAGTTCGGACTGAAGCTTTCTTT
J gene: TRBJ1-2; D gene: -; V gene: TRBV19; clone size: -; CDR3 protein: CASLELGGTKGDYGYTF; CDR3 DNA: TGTGCCAGCCTCGAATTGGGAGGAACCAAAGGGGACTATGGCTACACCTTC
J gene: TRBJ1-2; D gene: -; V gene: TRBV19; clone size: -; CDR3 protein: CASNERTLNYGYTF; CDR3 DNA: TGTGCCAGTAACGAAAGGACACTGAACTATGGCTACACCTTC
J gene: TRBJ2-2; D gene: -; V gene: TRBV11-3; clone size: -; CDR3 protein: CASSSTGSNTGELFF; CDR3 DNA: TGTGCCAGCAGCTCTACCGGGTCCAACACCGGGGAGCTGTTTTTT
J gene: TRBJ1-2; D gene: TRBD1; V gene: TRBV19; clone size: few; CDR3 protein: CASSIDQRTGGGYTF; CDR3 DNA: TGTGCCAGTAGTATAGACCAAAGGACAGGGGGTGGCTACACCTTC
J gene: TRBJ2-1; D gene: TRBD2; V gene: TRBV6-6; clone size: once; CDR3 protein: CASRPAGGYNEQFF; CDR3 DNA: TGTGCCAGCAGGCCGGCGGGGGGGTACAATGAGCAGTTCTTC
J gene: TRBJ2-4; D gene: TRBD1; V gene: TRBV3-1/TRBV3-2; clone size: -; CDR3 protein: CASSQEKPGRRGMAKNIQYF; CDR3 DNA: TGTGCCAGCAGCCAAGAGAAGCCGGGGCGCAGGGGGATGGCCAAAAACATTCAGTACTTC
J gene: TRBJ2-7; D gene: -; V gene: TRBV18; clone size: many; CDR3 protein: CASSPPAGAAYEQYF; CDR3 DNA: TGTGCCAGCTCACCACCGGCTGGGGCTGCCTACGAGCAGTACTTC
J gene: TRBJ1-5; D gene: TRBD1; V gene: TRBV5-6; clone size: -; CDR3 protein: CASSLASWDRGNQPQHF; CDR3 DNA: TGTGCCAGCAGCTTGGCCAGTTGGGACAGGGGAAATCAGCCCCAGCATTTT
J gene: TRBJ2-5; D gene: -; V gene: TRBV2; clone size: -; CDR3 protein: CASRSRAGKTQYF; CDR3 DNA: TGTGCCAGCAGGTCCCGGGCGGGGAAGACCCAGTACTTC
J gene: TRBJ2-7; D gene: -; V gene: TRBV5-4; clone size: -; CDR3 protein: CASSFGTNPYEQYF; CDR3 DNA: TGTGCCAGCAGCTTCGGGACAAACCCCTACGAGCAGTACTTC
J gene: TRBJ2-2; D gene: TRBD1; V gene: TRBV27; clone size: -; CDR3 protein: CASKGDRIFTGELFF; CDR3 DNA: TGTGCCAGCAAGGGGGACAGAATCTTCACCGGGGAGCTGTTTTTT
J gene: TRBJ1-4; D gene: TRBD1; V gene: TRBV2; clone size: once; CDR3 protein: CASSWTGAREKLFF; CDR3 DNA: TGTGCCAGCAGTTGGACAGGGGCCCGTGAAAAACTGTTTTTT
J gene: TRBJ1-2; D gene: -; V gene: TRBV21-1; clone size: -; CDR3 protein: CASSKRARTHWAHYGYTF; CDR3 DNA: TGTGCCAGCAGCAAAAGAGCCCGGACACATTGGGCCCATTATGGCTACACCTTC